Here is one TCR beta chain with its context. What it binds is not known. This entry is derived from a study of cytomegalovirus exposure and HLA in healthy donors. Findings and limits, study-wide: As was reported, the HLA-A and HLA-B alleles of most subjects were accurately predicted from TCR beta sequences. What was likely a sequencing artifact was a cluster of highly shared sequence variants.

The study sampled nominally healthy donors, though unrecorded immune exposures were likely. The PCR contained 60 Vbeta and 13 Jbeta primers. Data came from immunoSEQ multiplex PCR; TCRdb stores just in-frame clones and leaves some out. This table has 150,000 to 200,000 clones, around 90% appearing once. Germline CDR1 SGHNT, CDR2 YYREEE (reference sequence). This CDR3 region has 17 residues. The V and J ends lost 0 bases and 0 bases, in that order; junction bases with no gene match: 9. The sequence was collected from a woman aged 18-30 years in good health and CMV-seronegative. Input material: PBMCs. This chain uses TRBV5-4 with TRBJ2-7, with 7 bases fitting TRBD2. This CDR3 is CASSLGGGSGSSYEQYF. The CDR3 DNA follows: TGTGCCAGCAGCTTGGGGGGGGGTAGCGGAAGCTCCTACGAGCAGTACTTC. The complete variable domain, with remaining parts taken from reference TRBV5-4 and TRBJ2-7, reads ETGVTQSPTHLIKTRGQQVTLRCSSQSGHNTVSWYQQALGQGPQFIFQYYREEENGRGNFPPRFSGLQFPNYSSELNVNALELDDSALYLCASSLGGGSGSSYEQYFGPGTRLTVT.